The next 22 T cell receptor beta chains were all read from a single sample in a study of T-cell reconstitution after alpha-beta-depleted transplantation in children. During its preparation, the TCRbeta library received unique molecular identifiers. One entry per CDR3 protein, called by TCRdb with MiXCR from the PCR reads. Of approximately 430,000 distinct CDR3 sequences in the sample, roughly 15% were seen once. The sample in question was PBMCs, mostly from graft donor cells, obtained 360 days after TCRalphabeta/CD19-depleted stem cell transplant. The receptor source for this set is a boy in the first two years of life who had a stem cell transplant for Wiskott-Aldrich syndrome, so the T cells may come from the graft donor.

The V call is TRBV2, the J call TRBJ2-7, with D possibly being TRBD1 (6 bases). Germline CDR1 reads SNHLY; CDR2 reads FYNNEI. Trimming pared 3 bases from V and 2 bases from J, leaving 11 bases between. The CDR3 consists of 14 residues. CDR3 sequence (DNA): TGTGCCAGCAGTGACTACAGGGCCGCCTACGAGCAGTACTTC. Protein: CASSDYRAAYEQYF.

In this sample, this clonotype turned up a few times. V is TRBV5-6 and J is TRBJ2-5; perhaps TRBD2 as D (5 bases). In germline, CDR1 is SGHDT, CDR2 YYEEEE. The V end lost 1 base, the J end lost 5 bases, and 15 bases lay between the germline ends. The CDR3 covers 15 residues. The DNA for the CDR3 is TGTGCCAGCAGCTTGTTTAGCCGGGGAGTTGAGACCCAGTACTTC. Translation gives CASSLFSRGVETQYF. The variable domain in full, with the rest retrieved from reference TRBV5-6 and TRBJ2-5, is DAGVTQSPTHLIKTRGQQVTLRCSPKSGHDTVSWYQQALGQGPQFIFQYYEEEERQRGNFPDRFSGHQFPNYSSELNVNALLLGDSALYLCASSLFSRGVETQYFGPGTRLLVL.

This clonotype was recorded a few times. The chain uses TRBV28 and TRBJ2-3; 7 bases fit TRBD2. With 6 bases clipped from V and 1 base from J, the junction kept 7 bases outside the gene matches. CDR1 is MDHEN and CDR2 is SYDVKM in the germline V gene. The CDR3 has 15 residues. CDR3 sequence reads: CASSRLASRTDTQYF. The CDR3 region has the DNA TGTGCCAGCAGCCGACTAGCTTCCCGCACAGATACGCAGTATTTT.

The table lists this clonotype with many counts. This rearrangement joins TRBV12-3 or TRBV12-4 to TRBJ2-5; 7 positions match TRBD2. V trimming: 8 bases; J trimming: 5 bases; junction bases outside the gene matches: 5. The CDR3 length is 12 residues. CDR3 protein: CASRGVRETQYF. DNA for the CDR3: TGTGCCAGCCGGGGGGTACGGGAGACCCAGTACTTC.

This clonotype was detected only a few times. The J gene is TRBJ2-7, the V gene TRBV10-3, with 8 bases identical to TRBD2. After removal of 10 bases from V and 3 bases from J, the junction contained 11 bases not matched to a gene. Germline lookup yields CDR1 ENHRY and CDR2 SYGVKD. This CDR3 is built from 14 residues. The CDR3 sequence is CATRPGLVGYEQYF. The CDR3, as DNA: TGTGCCACCCGTCCGGGACTAGTGGGCTACGAGCAGTACTTC.

J is TRBJ2-6 and V is TRBV5-1, with 7 bases that match TRBD1. This CDR3 spans 15 amino acids. CDR1 SGHRS and CDR2 YFSETQ come from the germline V gene. V was clipped by 5 bases and J by 2 bases; unmatched bases: 4. The CDR3 region has the DNA TGCGCCAGCAGTAAGGGACAGCCTGGGGCCAACGTCCTGACTTTC. This codes for CASSKGQPGANVLTF.

The chain combines TRBV20-1 with TRBJ2-3; 10 nucleotides align to TRBD2. Germline V gene data show CDR1 as DFQATT and CDR2 as SNEGSKA (reference sequence). With 2 bases clipped from V and 2 bases from J, the junction kept 10 bases outside the gene matches. The CDR3 is 17 amino acids. CDR3 in DNA: TGCAGTGCTAGAATGCGACGACTAGCGGGCCTCACAGATACGCAGTATTTT. Translating it yields CSARMRRLAGLTDTQYF.

There are many counts of this clonotype. This chain uses TRBV28 with TRBJ2-5, with unresolved D. Germline assignment: CDR1 MDHEN and CDR2 SYDVKM. Between the trimmed V and J ends, which lost 6 bases and 5 bases, there was a span of 16 bases. CDR3 length: 14 amino acids. The CDR3 bases are TGTGCCAGCAGCCCCTTTTCGCAACGGGAGACCCAGTACTTC. Protein product: CASSPFSQRETQYF.

There are a few counts of this clonotype. The J gene is TRBJ2-1, the V gene TRBV15; 15 bases are shared with TRBD2. The CDR3 totals 18 residues. From germline, CDR1 is LNHNV and CDR2 YYDKDF (reference sequence). With 3 bases clipped from V and 2 bases from J, the junction kept 5 bases outside the gene matches. Here the CDR3 reads CATSSWGLAGGTYNEQFF. The CDR3 nucleotides are TGTGCCACCAGCAGTTGGGGACTAGCGGGGGGAACCTACAATGAGCAGTTCTTC.

This clonotype showed up just a few times. The genes are TRBV12-3 or TRBV12-4 and TRBJ1-1; 7 bases align to TRBD1. Unmatched junction bases numbered 6, after V lost 1 base and J lost 10 bases. The length of the CDR3 is 13 residues. The CDR3 sequence is CASSLGAGGAAFF. CDR3 bases: TGTGCCAGCAGTTTAGGCGCAGGGGGGGCAGCTTTCTTT.

This chain links TRBV10-3 with TRBJ2-7; 13 nucleotides line up with TRBD2. J was trimmed by 3 bases and V by 5 bases; bases with no gene match: 4. Per germline, CDR1 ENHRY and CDR2 SYGVKD. The CDR3 consists of 15 residues. The CDR3 coding sequence is TGTGCCATCAGTCCCGGACTAGCGGGAGTCTACGAGCAGTACTTC. This encodes CAISPGLAGVYEQYF.

The gene calls are TRBV5-1 and TRBJ2-1, with 7 positions matching TRBD2. CDR3 length equals 14 residues. Per the germline V gene, CDR1 is SGHRS and CDR2 is YFSETQ. The V gene end was trimmed by 2 bases and the J gene end by 6 bases; junction bases not matched to a gene: 5. This CDR3 is CASSFPTSFNEQFF. Here the CDR3 DNA reads TGCGCCAGCAGCTTCCCGACTAGCTTCAATGAGCAGTTCTTC. The full variable domain, its missing parts supplied by reference TRBV5-1 and TRBJ2-1, is KAGVTQTPRYLIKTRGQQVTLSCSPISGHRSVSWYQQTPGQGLQFLFEYFSETQRNKGNFPGRFSGRQFSNSRSEMNVSTLELGDSALYLCASSFPTSFNEQFFGPGTRLTVL.

This clonotype was detected a few times. V usage is TRBV6-2 or TRBV6-3 and J usage is TRBJ2-7; D is undetermined. Germline CDR1 and CDR2: MNHEY and SVGEGT. Deletions cut 4 bases from V and 6 bases from J, with 10 bases between. This CDR3 has 12 amino acids. The CDR3 sequence: CASSSPTREQYF. In DNA form, the CDR3 reads TGTGCCAGCAGTTCCCCAACCCGCGAGCAGTACTTC.

This clonotype has just a few counts. This chain joins TRBV12-3 or TRBV12-4 and TRBJ1-1; maybe TRBD1 (6 bases). The CDR3 is 16 residues long. V shed 6 bases and J shed 10 bases, with 27 bases lying between them. CDR3 DNA sequence: TGTGCCAGCAGCCCCCGAAGCTGGGACACTCGTATCTCAGCTTTCTTT. Protein: CASSPRSWDTRISAFF.

This chain links TRBV7-9 with TRBJ2-5; 8 nucleotides match TRBD1. V gave up 0 bases and J gave up 7 bases; unmatched junction bases: 7. CDR1 is SEHNR and CDR2 is FQNEAQ in the germline V gene (reference sequence). The CDR3 length is 15 residues. The CDR3 is CASSLAQGAQGTQYF. The CDR3 DNA sequence: TGTGCCAGCAGCTTAGCCCAGGGGGCTCAGGGGACCCAGTACTTC.

The chain carries TRBV4-1 and TRBJ2-7, with a possible D match to TRBD2 (5 bases). The CDR3 contains 16 residues. CDR1 and CDR2 (germline): MGHRA, YSYEKL. The V end was cut by 1 base, the J end by 3 bases, with 16 bases between. CDR3 in DNA: TGCGCCAGCAGCCAAGCCTCCGCACGGGGAAACTACGAGCAGTACTTC. It encodes CASSQASARGNYEQYF.

V usage is TRBV2 and J usage is TRBJ2-3, with TRBD2 matching over 7 bases. Germline CDR1 SNHLY, CDR2 FYNNEI. This CDR3 is built from 13 residues. V lost 5 bases and J lost 6; bases outside the gene matches: 5. CDR3 coding DNA: TGTGCCAGCAGTTTTAGACTAGCTGATACGCAGTATTTT. Amino acids: CASSFRLADTQYF.

This chain uses TRBV7-2 with TRBJ2-2; the D gene is possibly TRBD1 (6 bases). Germline CDR1 and CDR2: SGHTA and FQGNSA. The CDR3 extends over 15 amino acids. Deletions cut 5 bases from V and 5 bases from J, with 15 bases between. The CDR3 DNA follows: TGTGCCAGCAGCCCCTGGAGACAGGCAACCGGGGAGCTGTTTTTT. Its protein is CASSPWRQATGELFF.

This clonotype was recorded a few times. This chain joins TRBV25-1 and TRBJ2-2; maybe TRBD1 (5 bases). The germline V and J ends were trimmed by 0 bases and 3 bases, with 8 bases remaining between them. The CDR3 spans 15 residues. The germline V gene encodes CDR1 MGHDK and CDR2 SYGVNS. The CDR3 DNA reads TGTGCCAGCAGTGAATATGAACAGGACACCGGGGAGCTGTTTTTT. This codes for CASSEYEQDTGELFF.

This clonotype was seen a few times. V usage is TRBV2 and J usage is TRBJ2-1, with 16 bases fitting TRBD2. In germline, CDR1 is SNHLY, CDR2 FYNNEI. The CDR3 has 18 amino acids. J was trimmed by 0 bases and V by 6 bases; bases with no gene match: 5. CDR3 sequence reads: CASRKGLAGGPSYNEQFF. In nucleotides, the CDR3 is TGTGCCAGCAGAAAGGGACTAGCGGGAGGGCCCTCCTACAATGAGCAGTTCTTC. Looking up the rest from reference TRBV2 and TRBJ2-1 gives the full variable domain: EPEVTQTPSHQVTQMGQEVILRCVPISNHLYFYWYRQILGQKVEFLVSFYNNEISEKSEIFDDQFSVERPDGSNFTLKIRSTKLEDSAMYFCASRKGLAGGPSYNEQFFGPGTRLTVL.

The chain is built from TRBV28 and TRBJ2-5; the D gene is possibly TRBD1 (6 bases). V was cut by 5 bases and J by 5 bases, with 21 bases left in between. This CDR3 is 16 amino acids long. CDR1 and CDR2 (germline): MDHEN, SYDVKM. The CDR3 loop reads CASSEWGQGFEETQYF. In nucleotides, the CDR3 is TGTGCCAGCAGTGAGTGGGGCCAGGGGTTTGAGGAGACCCAGTACTTC.

This clonotype was observed a handful of times. This rearrangement joins TRBV20-1 to TRBJ1-3; no clear D gene. Germline V gene sequence: CDR1 DFQATT, CDR2 SNEGSKA (reference sequence). This CDR3 spans 14 amino acids. DNA for the CDR3: TGCACCCGATTTAATACGGGGAGTGGAAACACCATATATTTT. It codes for CTRFNTGSGNTIYF.